The TCR beta chain under discussion was sequenced for a study of blood T cell repertoires in COVID-19. The CDR3 covers 14 residues. The germline V gene has CDR1 KGHSH and CDR2 LQKENI. The ends were cut back, 3 bases at V and 3 bases at J, with 10 bases in the middle. This clone was found once. Measured with immunoSEQ multiplex PCR; TCRdb has only the in-frame clones, and not every one. The sample has a few hundred thousand clones, around four fifths seen once. The chain has TRBV18 and TRBJ2-3; D gene unclear. The TCR sequence derives from a man younger than 40 who had recovered from COVID-19. The sample consisted of peripheral blood. The CDR3 DNA reads TGTGCCAGCTCACCCCTGGCAGTAACAGATACGCAGTATTTT. It codes for CASSPLAVTDTQYF.